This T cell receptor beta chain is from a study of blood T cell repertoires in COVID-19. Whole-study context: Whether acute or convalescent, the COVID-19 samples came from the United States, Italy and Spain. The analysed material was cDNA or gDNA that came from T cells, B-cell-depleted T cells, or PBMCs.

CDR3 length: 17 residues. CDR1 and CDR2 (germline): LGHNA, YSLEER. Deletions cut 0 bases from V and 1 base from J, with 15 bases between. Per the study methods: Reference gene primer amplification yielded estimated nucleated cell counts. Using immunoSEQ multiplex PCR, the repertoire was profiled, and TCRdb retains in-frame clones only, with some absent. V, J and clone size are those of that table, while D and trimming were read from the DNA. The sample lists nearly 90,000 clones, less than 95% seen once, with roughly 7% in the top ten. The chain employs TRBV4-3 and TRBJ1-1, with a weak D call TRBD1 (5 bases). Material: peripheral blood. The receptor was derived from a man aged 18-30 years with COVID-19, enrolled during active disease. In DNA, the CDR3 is TGCGCCAGCAGCCAAGATCTTGGGGGGACGTCGAACACTGAAGCTTTCTTT. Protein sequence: CASSQDLGGTSNTEAFF.